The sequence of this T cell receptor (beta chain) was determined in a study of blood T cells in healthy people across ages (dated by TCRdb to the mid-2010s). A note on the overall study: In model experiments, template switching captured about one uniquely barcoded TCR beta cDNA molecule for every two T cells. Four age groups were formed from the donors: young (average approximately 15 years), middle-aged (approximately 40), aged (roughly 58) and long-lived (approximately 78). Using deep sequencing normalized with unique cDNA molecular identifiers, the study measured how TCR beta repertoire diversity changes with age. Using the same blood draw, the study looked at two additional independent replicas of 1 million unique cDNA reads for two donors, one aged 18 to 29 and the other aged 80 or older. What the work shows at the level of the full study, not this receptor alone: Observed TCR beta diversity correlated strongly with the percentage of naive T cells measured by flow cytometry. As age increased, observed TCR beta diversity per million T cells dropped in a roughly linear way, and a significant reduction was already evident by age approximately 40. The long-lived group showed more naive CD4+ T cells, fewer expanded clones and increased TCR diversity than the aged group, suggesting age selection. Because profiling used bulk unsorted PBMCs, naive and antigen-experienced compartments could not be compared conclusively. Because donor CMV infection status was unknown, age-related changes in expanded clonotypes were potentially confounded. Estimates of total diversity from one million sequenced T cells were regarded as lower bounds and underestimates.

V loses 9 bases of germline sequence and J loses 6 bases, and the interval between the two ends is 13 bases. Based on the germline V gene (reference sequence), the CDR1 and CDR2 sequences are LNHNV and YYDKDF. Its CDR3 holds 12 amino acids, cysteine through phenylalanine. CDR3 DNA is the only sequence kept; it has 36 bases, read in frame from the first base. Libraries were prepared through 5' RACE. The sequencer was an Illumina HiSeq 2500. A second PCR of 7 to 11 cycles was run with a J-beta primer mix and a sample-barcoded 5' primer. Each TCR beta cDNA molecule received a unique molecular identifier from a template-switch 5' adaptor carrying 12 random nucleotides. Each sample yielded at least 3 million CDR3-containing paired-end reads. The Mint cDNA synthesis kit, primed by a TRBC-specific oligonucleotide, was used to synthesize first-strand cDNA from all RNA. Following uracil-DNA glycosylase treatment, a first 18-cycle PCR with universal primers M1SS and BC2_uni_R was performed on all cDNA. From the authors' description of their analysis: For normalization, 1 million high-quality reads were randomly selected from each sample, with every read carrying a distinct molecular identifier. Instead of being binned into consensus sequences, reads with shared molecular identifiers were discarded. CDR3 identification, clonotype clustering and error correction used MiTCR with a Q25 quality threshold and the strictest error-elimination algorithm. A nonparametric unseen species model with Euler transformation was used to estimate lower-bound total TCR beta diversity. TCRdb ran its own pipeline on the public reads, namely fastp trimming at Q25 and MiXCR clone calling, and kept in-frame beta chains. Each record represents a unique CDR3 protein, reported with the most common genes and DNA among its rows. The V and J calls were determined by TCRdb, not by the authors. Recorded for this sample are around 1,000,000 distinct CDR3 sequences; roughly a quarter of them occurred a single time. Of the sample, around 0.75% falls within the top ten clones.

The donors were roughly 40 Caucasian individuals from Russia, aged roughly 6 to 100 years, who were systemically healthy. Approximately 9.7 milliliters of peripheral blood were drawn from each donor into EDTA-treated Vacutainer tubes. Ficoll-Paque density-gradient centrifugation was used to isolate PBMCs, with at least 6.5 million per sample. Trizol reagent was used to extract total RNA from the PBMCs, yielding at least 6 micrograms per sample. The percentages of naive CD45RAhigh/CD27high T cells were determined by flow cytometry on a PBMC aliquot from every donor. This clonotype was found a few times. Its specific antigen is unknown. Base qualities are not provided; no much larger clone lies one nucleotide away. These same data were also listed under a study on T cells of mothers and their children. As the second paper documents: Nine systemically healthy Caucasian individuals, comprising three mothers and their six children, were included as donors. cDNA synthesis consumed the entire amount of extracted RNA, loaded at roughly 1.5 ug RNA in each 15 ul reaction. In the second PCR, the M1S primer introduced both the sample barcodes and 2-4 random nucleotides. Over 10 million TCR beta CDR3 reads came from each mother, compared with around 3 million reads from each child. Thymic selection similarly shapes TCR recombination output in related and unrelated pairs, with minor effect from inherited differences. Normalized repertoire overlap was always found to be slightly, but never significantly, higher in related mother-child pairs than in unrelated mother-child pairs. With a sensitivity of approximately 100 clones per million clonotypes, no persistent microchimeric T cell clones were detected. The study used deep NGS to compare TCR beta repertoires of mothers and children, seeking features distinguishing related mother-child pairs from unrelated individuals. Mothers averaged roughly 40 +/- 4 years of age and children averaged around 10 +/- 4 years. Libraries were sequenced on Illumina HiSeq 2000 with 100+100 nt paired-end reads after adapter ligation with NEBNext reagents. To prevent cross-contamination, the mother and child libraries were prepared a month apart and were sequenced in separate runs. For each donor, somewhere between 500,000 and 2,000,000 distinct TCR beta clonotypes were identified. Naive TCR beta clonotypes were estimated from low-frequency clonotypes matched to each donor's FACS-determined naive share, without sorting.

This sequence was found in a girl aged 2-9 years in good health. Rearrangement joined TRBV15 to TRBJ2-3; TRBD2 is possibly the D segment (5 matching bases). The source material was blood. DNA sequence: TGTGCCACTACGGGCGGGCGGGATACGCAGTATTTT. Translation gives CATTGGRDTQYF.